This T cell receptor beta chain came from a study of blood T cell repertoires in COVID-19. Study-level information: Spain, Italy and the United States supplied samples that represented acute and convalescent COVID-19.

Data came from immunoSEQ multiplex PCR; TCRdb stores just in-frame clones and leaves some out. The sample carries 120,000 or so clones, less than 90% recorded once. Two negative PCRs, clearance, or symptom resolution characterized the recovered Cohort 3 donors. Germline V gene data show CDR1 as SGHVS and CDR2 as FQNEAQ. Trimming removed 1 base at V and 3 bases at J, with 10 bases between. This CDR3 is 15 amino acids long. This clonotype originated in a woman in her 30s who had recovered from COVID-19. The sample was PBMCs or T cells enriched from blood (not recorded which). This chain connects TRBV7-8 to TRBJ1-3; no definite D call. The CDR3 here is CASSLEARGGNTIYF. The CDR3 DNA reads TGTGCCAGCAGCTTAGAGGCCCGGGGTGGAAACACCATATATTTT.